This T cell receptor (beta chain) was recovered during a study of T cell responses to AZD1222 COVID-19 vaccine. The wider study: Samples with a second dose at about 4 or about 12 weeks were pooled together. Points from the study as a whole: No repertoire was sampled before or during the peak T cell response, only after it. Once two AZD1222 doses were given, Spike-specific TCR breadth and depth went up. In the spike-specific TCR repertoire, nearly half reportedly target unmutated variant regions.

This clone was observed once. As yet, its antigen is unknown. The junction departs from the called germline gene at one end, perhaps through a read error. The assay was immunoSEQ multiplex PCR, and TCRdb's table has in-frame clones only and misses some. Among roughly 100,000 clones listed, roughly 93% were seen once. The CDR3 is 16 amino acids. Germline CDR1 is PRHDT and CDR2 is FYEKMQ (reference sequence). Sequences were derived from peripheral blood, sampled on day 0 of AZD1222 vaccination. V gene TRBV13 combines with J gene TRBJ2-1, with 10 bases identical to TRBD2. The receptor's source is an adult in good health. CDR3 in amino acids: CASSVGLAESYNEQFF. In DNA form, the CDR3 reads TGTGCCAGCAGCGTAGGACTAGCGGAGTCCTACAATGAGCAGTTCTTC.